This entry concerns a single TCR beta chain. The antigen is not known. This entry comes from a study of T cells in Graves' hyperthyroidism and ophthalmopathy. Study-wide background: It was at initial diagnosis, before any treatment, that peripheral blood was collected. Study results and limitations: The majority of expanded thyroid clonotypes above 0.001 also appeared in blood. Through a model of 13 V-J features, ophthalmopathy was separated from stable hyperthyroidism.

Reasons for excluding patients were uncontrolled infection, other autoimmune disease, pregnancy or lactation. There were TCR beta CDR3 regions amplified from RNA transcripts. The study used the HTBI primer set for a first-round RT-PCR of the TCR CDR3. Each CDR3 protein gets one entry after TCRdb re-called the multiplex PCR reads with MiXCR. In the table there are 550,000 to 600,000 distinct CDR3 sequences, around 17% of which are singletons. The sample was blood. This sequence originates from a woman aged 18-35 years with Graves' hyperthyroidism.

The CDR3 nucleotides are TGTGCCAGTAGTATAGACCGAGACAAGAACACTGAAGCTTTCTTT. Its translation is CASSIDRDKNTEAFF. This chain joins TRBV19 and TRBJ1-1, with D unresolved. There are 15 residues in the CDR3. The germline gives CDR1 LNHDA, CDR2 SQIVND (reference sequence). The V end was cut by 0 bases, the J end by 1 base, with 9 bases between.